This T cell receptor beta chain was recovered during a study of long-term antiretroviral therapy in people with HIV. Notes on the study in general: ART-treated samples gained diversity yet remained below transplant donor controls. No data on ART adherence, viral resistance or therapy changes.

There are 12 residues in the CDR3. V gave up 6 bases and J gave up 12 bases, with 18 bases separating them. CDR1 is SQVTM, CDR2 ANQGSEA, per germline. Concerning this clone: Its target is not known.

The United States was where all participants with HIV were treated. At survey level, the immunoSEQ assay was run in its v3.0 version. Profiled with immunoSEQ multiplex PCR; TCRdb holds only in-frame clones, not every one. Of about 22,000 clones listed, around four fifths are singletons. The receptor comes from a man younger than 30 with HIV. The sample in question was unsorted PBMCs, obtained roughly 4 years after starting antiretroviral therapy. This chain links TRBV29-1 with TRBJ2-1, with D perhaps matching TRBD2 (6 bases). The CDR3 loop is CSVQVPSEGQFF. DNA of the CDR3: TGCAGCGTCCAGGTCCCTAGCGAGGGGCAGTTCTTC.